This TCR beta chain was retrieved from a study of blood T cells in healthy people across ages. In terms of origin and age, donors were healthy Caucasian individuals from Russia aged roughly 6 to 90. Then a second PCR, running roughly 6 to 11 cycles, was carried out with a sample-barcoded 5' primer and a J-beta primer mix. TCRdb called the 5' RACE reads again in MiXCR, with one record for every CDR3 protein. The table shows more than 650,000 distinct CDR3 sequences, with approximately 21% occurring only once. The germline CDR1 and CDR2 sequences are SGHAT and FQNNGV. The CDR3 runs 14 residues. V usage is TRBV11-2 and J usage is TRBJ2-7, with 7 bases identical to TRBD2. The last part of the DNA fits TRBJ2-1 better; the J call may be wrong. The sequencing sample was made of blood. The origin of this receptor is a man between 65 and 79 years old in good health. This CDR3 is CAIPPVGGGNEQFF. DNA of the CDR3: TGTGCCATCCCTCCGGTTGGGGGAGGGAATGAGCAGTTCTTC.